A single sample gave rise to the 28 T cell receptor beta chains below, sequenced in a study of T cells in Graves' hyperthyroidism and ophthalmopathy. Amplified TCR beta CDR3 regions derived from RNA transcripts. Initially, a first-round RT-PCR of the TCR CDR3 employed the HTBI primer set. In TCRdb, the multiplex PCR reads were re-called with MiXCR into one record per CDR3 protein. The repertoire holds a few hundred thousand distinct CDR3 sequences, with 46% as singletons. Sample: peripheral blood or thyroid tissue (not recorded which). The receptors stem from an adult woman with Graves' disease, either hyperthyroidism or ophthalmopathy (not recorded which).

The chain couples TRBV6-5 to TRBJ2-7; D may correspond to TRBD1 or TRBD2 (5 bases each). Germline V lookup: CDR1 MNHEY, CDR2 SVGAGI. The V gene lost 5 bases and the J gene lost 6 bases, with 17 bases spanning the gap. The CDR3 contains 14 residues. The CDR3 reads CASSHRDLRAEQYF. For the CDR3, the DNA is TGTGCCAGCAGTCACCGGGACCTCAGGGCCGAGCAGTACTTC.

The chain links TRBV6-4 to TRBJ1-1; D remains ambiguous. This CDR3 region has 11 residues. Germline loops: CDR1 MRHNA, CDR2 SNTAGT. Trimming left V 0 bases short and J 8 bases short, with 4 bases between. The CDR3, as DNA: TGTGCCAGCAGTGACTCCTGGGAAGCTTTCTTT. Translated, it gives CASSDSWEAFF.

The chain has TRBV27 and TRBJ1-1, with a weak D call TRBD1 (5 bases). From germline, CDR1 is MNHEY and CDR2 SMNVEV (reference sequence). This CDR3 comprises 15 residues. The V and J ends lost 2 bases and 4 bases respectively, with 14 bases between them. The CDR3 bases are TGTGCCAGCAGTTTAACCGGGACGAGTCCCACTGAAGCTTTCTTT. Its translation: CASSLTGTSPTEAFF.

This clonotype occurred many times. The V and J genes are TRBV20-1 and TRBJ1-5, with 9 bases aligning to TRBD1. Germline CDR1 and CDR2: DFQATT and SNEGSKA (reference sequence). V shed 6 bases, J shed 2 bases, and the junction held 5 bases outside the gene matches. CDR3 length equals 14 residues. The CDR3 loop is CSAVQGAGNQPQHF. DNA of the CDR3: TGCAGTGCGGTACAGGGGGCTGGCAATCAGCCCCAGCATTTT.

To note about this clonotype: One end of the junction is discordant with germline, which a read error may explain. The V and J genes are TRBV14 and TRBJ1-1; 8 nucleotides align to TRBD1. CDR1 and CDR2 (germline): SGHDN, FVKESK. The CDR3 is 17 residues long. The chain's CDR3 is CASSQAGDNRGGTEAFF. The DNA of the CDR3 is TGCGCCAGCAGCCAAGCCGGGGATAACAGGGGGGGGACTGAAGCTTTCTTT.

The table lists this clonotype with many counts. J is TRBJ2-7 and V is TRBV6-6; D perhaps matches TRBD2 (6 bases). Germline lookup yields CDR1 MNHNY and CDR2 SVGAGI (reference sequence). The V end lost 2 bases, the J end lost 7 bases, and 27 bases lay between the germline ends. The CDR3 spans 18 residues. The chain's CDR3 is CASSYLLGGVRITEEQYF. In DNA form, the CDR3 reads TGTGCCAGCAGTTACCTCCTAGGAGGGGTTCGGATCACGGAAGAGCAGTACTTC.

This clonotype was seen a few times. This rearrangement joins TRBV7-9 to TRBJ2-7, with TRBD2 matching 8 bases. This CDR3 is built from 13 residues. After removal of 8 bases from V and 3 bases from J, the junction contained 6 bases not matched to a gene. Germline CDR1 SEHNR, CDR2 FQNEAQ (reference sequence). The CDR3 is CASQLGLDYEQYF. CDR3 DNA sequence: TGTGCCAGCCAGTTGGGACTAGACTACGAGCAGTACTTC.

This clonotype has a count of ten or more. The rearrangement links TRBV7-9 to TRBJ2-5; 8 bases line up with TRBD2. Germline V gene data show CDR1 as SEHNR and CDR2 as FQNEAQ (reference sequence). The CDR3 runs 16 residues. V trimming: 3 bases; J trimming: 0 bases; junction bases outside the gene matches: 6. This chain's CDR3 is CASSFLSGRYQETQYF. As DNA, the CDR3 is TGTGCCAGCAGCTTTCTGAGCGGGAGATACCAAGAGACCCAGTACTTC.

Ten or more counts support this clonotype. This chain uses TRBV19 with TRBJ1-5; D remains unclear. Germline loops: CDR1 LNHDA, CDR2 SQIVND (reference sequence). This CDR3 spans 13 amino acids. V lost 10 bases and J 4 bases, leaving 14 bases between the germline ends. CDR3: CATSRVANQPQHF. CDR3 in DNA: TGTGCCACCTCAAGGGTGGCGAATCAGCCCCAGCATTTT.

This clonotype is a singleton in its sample. The rearrangement links TRBV10-3 to TRBJ2-7; D is ambiguous. In germline, CDR1 is ENHRY, CDR2 SYGVKD. CDR3 length: 11 amino acids. Between the trimmed V and J ends, which lost 5 bases and 2 bases, there was a span of 4 bases. In DNA form, the CDR3 reads TGTGCCATCAGTACTACCTACGAGCAGTACTTC. Protein: CAISTTYEQYF.

The CDR3 DNA sequence: TGTGCCATCAGTGGAGCATTTCGGGAGGGCTACACCTTC. Protein product: CAISGAFREGYTF. The chain carries TRBV10-3 and TRBJ1-2; D uncertain. The germline gives CDR1 ENHRY, CDR2 SYGVKD. This CDR3 spans 13 amino acids. Trimming took off 4 bases at V and 8 bases at J, with 14 bases between the two ends.

There are a few counts of this clonotype. The rearrangement joins TRBV19 to TRBJ2-7; D might be TRBD2 (5 bases). The CDR3 loop spans 14 amino acids. The V end was cut by 7 bases, the J end by 0 bases, with 13 bases between. CDR1 LNHDA and CDR2 SQIVND come from the germline V gene (reference sequence). CDR3 sequence reads: CASKRTATSYEQYF. The CDR3, as DNA: TGTGCCAGTAAGAGGACTGCCACCTCCTACGAGCAGTACTTC.

The rearrangement joins TRBV5-6 to TRBJ2-6; D perhaps matches TRBD2 (5 bases). The CDR3 totals 15 residues. The germline V gene has CDR1 SGHDT and CDR2 YYEEEE. The V end lost 5 bases, the J end lost 1 base, and 10 bases lay between the germline ends. The chain's CDR3 is CASSSKRSGANVLTF. CDR3 bases: TGTGCCAGCAGTTCTAAGCGGTCTGGGGCCAACGTCCTGACTTTC.

Note on this clonotype: The conserved phenylalanine or tryptophan normally closing the CDR3 is absent here, so this likely arose from a read error. It is unclear where the CDR3 begins or ends on the DNA, so no DNA is shown, and the CDR3 is as TCRdb lists it. The chain recombines TRBV6-1 with TRBJ2-6. Looked up from germline, CDR1 is MNHNS and CDR2 is SASEGT. The CDR3 totals 8 residues, both ends included. The CDR3 region is CASSYLDT.

To note about this clonotype: At one end the junction does not follow the germline gene, possibly because of a read error. The rearrangement uses TRBV7-2 and TRBJ2-7; TRBD2 aligns across 12 bases. In germline, CDR1 is SGHTA, CDR2 FQGNSA. This CDR3 has 14 amino acids. DNA of the CDR3: TGTGCCGGCAGCTCGGGACTAGCGGGCTACGAGCAGTACTTC. Its translation is CAGSSGLAGYEQYF.

This clonotype was counted a single time. V and J are TRBV7-2 and TRBJ1-6; 9 bases are shared with TRBD1. Germline CDR1 is SGHTA and CDR2 is FQGNSA. The trim removed 1 base at V and 5 bases at J, leaving 3 bases unmatched. The CDR3 length is 16 residues. The CDR3 region has the DNA TGTGCCAGCAGCTTAGGGACAGGGGCTAATAATTCACCCCTCCACTTT. Amino acids: CASSLGTGANNSPLHF.

The table lists this clonotype with many counts. This chain connects TRBV7-8 to TRBJ2-5; 8 nucleotides match TRBD2. This CDR3 is 16 amino acids long. Germline-derived CDR1 and CDR2 are SGHVS and FQNEAQ. The V and J ends lost 1 base and 10 bases, in that order; junction bases with no gene match: 14. The DNA of the CDR3 is TGTGCCAGCAGCTTAGTAGGGGGACTAGTAAGAGGGGGCCAGTACTTC. Translating gives CASSLVGGLVRGGQYF.

The chain is built from TRBV29-1 and TRBJ2-7, with 10 bases lining up with TRBD2. The closer fit of TRBJ2-1 to the DNA end suggests the J call may be wrong. The CDR3 extends over 14 amino acids. The germline CDR1 and CDR2 sequences are SQVTM and ANQGSEA. The CDR3 DNA reads as TGCAGCGTTAAACTAGCGGGAATATACAATGAGCAGTTCTTC. Protein: CSVKLAGIYNEQFF.

V gene TRBV7-8 combines with J gene TRBJ1-5, with TRBD1 matching over 8 bases. Germline V gene sequence: CDR1 SGHVS, CDR2 FQNEAQ. The CDR3 loop spans 13 amino acids. Trimming at V came to 3 bases and at J to 14 bases, leaving 9 bases not matched to a gene. CDR3 residues: CASSLGQVHYEHF. The CDR3 DNA reads as TGTGCCAGCAGCTTGGGACAGGTCCATTACGAGCATTTT.

There are many counts of this clonotype. This chain joins TRBV7-2 and TRBJ2-5; 10 nucleotides align to TRBD2. After removal of 1 base from V and 2 bases from J, the junction contained 4 bases not matched to a gene. The CDR3 is 16 residues long. Germline values: CDR1 SGHTA, CDR2 FQGNSA. The CDR3 here is CASSLGILAGQETQYF. CDR3 bases: TGTGCCAGCAGCTTAGGGATACTAGCGGGGCAAGAGACCCAGTACTTC.

CDR3 DNA: TGCAGCGTTCTCGGTGAAAAACTGTTTTTT. Translating gives CSVLGEKLFF. This chain uses TRBV29-1 with TRBJ1-4; D not resolved. V lost 5 bases and J lost 7, with 5 bases in between. Germline V gives CDR1 SQVTM, CDR2 ANQGSEA. The CDR3 loop spans 10 amino acids.

The chain has TRBV2 and TRBJ1-6; 10 bases are shared with TRBD1. Per the germline V gene, CDR1 is SNHLY and CDR2 is FYNNEI. The V gene end was trimmed by 4 bases and the J gene end by 10 bases; junction bases not matched to a gene: 7. The CDR3 sequence is 15 residues long. For the CDR3, the DNA is TGTGCCAGCAGTGCTAAGGACAGGGGGTTCTCACCCCTCCACTTT. This codes for CASSAKDRGFSPLHF.

This clonotype was recorded only once. This chain joins TRBV2 and TRBJ2-6, with D possibly matching TRBD1 (5 bases). CDR3 length: 14 amino acids. CDR1 and CDR2 from the germline V gene are SNHLY and FYNNEI. V was clipped by 5 bases and J by 4 bases, with 9 bases between them. The CDR3 nucleotides are TGTGCCAGCAGTCAGACAGTCGGGGCCAACGTCCTGACTTTC. It specifies CASSQTVGANVLTF.

As concerns this clonotype: This may stem from a read error, because a much larger clone lies one nucleotide away. The chain joins TRBV20-1 to TRBJ1-1; no firm D call. The CDR3 has 16 residues. Trimming shortened V by 5 bases and J by 10 bases, and 29 bases separated the two germline ends. Germline-derived CDR1 and CDR2 are DFQATT and SNEGSKA (reference sequence). CDR3 sequence: CSAGRIPGPSPYGAFF. In DNA form, the CDR3 reads TGCAGTGCTGGTAGAATTCCCGGGCCCAGTCCCTATGGAGCTTTCTTT.

This clonotype has just a few counts. J is TRBJ2-7 and V is TRBV6-5; D uncertain. The CDR3 has 13 amino acids. Trimming cost V 4 bases and J 0 bases, with 7 bases left between them. The germline V gene has CDR1 MNHEY and CDR2 SVGAGI. CDR3 coding DNA: TGTGCCAGCAGTTTTTCGCTCTCCTACGAGCAGTACTTC. Translated: CASSFSLSYEQYF.

This clonotype appeared a few times. The chain has TRBV5-1 and TRBJ1-3; a possible D gene is TRBD1 (5 bases). V dropped 0 bases and J dropped 3 bases, with 13 bases sitting between them. This CDR3 comprises 16 residues. Germline lookup yields CDR1 SGHRS and CDR2 YFSETQ. CDR3 coding DNA: TGCGCCAGCAGCTTGGTAGGCAGGGACTTTGGAAACACCATATATTTT. It translates to CASSLVGRDFGNTIYF.

This clonotype was seen at least ten times. The chain employs TRBV29-1 and TRBJ1-1; tentative D call: TRBD1 (5 bases). The V end lost 6 bases, the J end lost 3 bases, and 14 bases lay between the germline ends. CDR3 length: 13 residues. Germline V gene data show CDR1 as SQVTM and CDR2 as ANQGSEA. The CDR3 bases are TGCAGCGTCCCTCGAGGCAGGGACACTGAAGCTTTCTTT. The encoded protein is CSVPRGRDTEAFF.

On this clonotype: Just one base apart from a much larger clone, this may be a read error. The chain recombines TRBV25-1 with TRBJ2-2, with TRBD1 as a possible D gene (5 bases). Germline values: CDR1 MGHDK, CDR2 SYGVNS. V lost 5 bases and J 7 bases, leaving 17 bases between the germline ends. CDR3 length equals 15 residues. The CDR3 spells CASSQLDITIGELFF. The CDR3 DNA reads as TGTGCCAGCAGTCAACTGGACATAACCATCGGGGAGCTGTTTTTT.